One and the same sample provided the 30 T cell receptor beta chains below, sequenced in a study of blood T cell repertoires in COVID-19. Produced via immunoSEQ multiplex PCR; TCRdb's table is partial and in-frame only. This table holds over 200,000 clones, around 80% found once. Sequencing input: peripheral blood. The receptors here all came from a woman under 40 with COVID-19, enrolled during active disease.

J is TRBJ1-2 and V is TRBV3-1 (or the pseudogene TRBV3-2); maybe TRBD1 (5 bases). Germline values: CDR1 LGHDT, CDR2 YNNKEL (reference sequence). The V end lost 2 bases, the J end lost 2 bases, and 6 bases lay between the germline ends. CDR3 length: 13 amino acids. This CDR3 is CASSQPGNYGYTF. In DNA form, the CDR3 reads TGTGCCAGCAGCCAACCAGGGAACTATGGCTACACCTTC.

The genes are TRBV25-1 and TRBJ1-2, with 10 positions matching TRBD1. The germline V gene encodes CDR1 MGHDK and CDR2 SYGVNS. The CDR3 consists of 14 residues. J lost 8 bases, V lost 2 bases, and 5 bases had no gene match. The chain's CDR3 is CASSEAGTGEGYTF. The CDR3 region has the DNA TGTGCCAGCAGTGAAGCCGGGACAGGGGAAGGCTACACCTTC.

The gene calls are TRBV30 and TRBJ1-5; D may be TRBD1 (6 bases). There are 16 residues in the CDR3. Trimming took off 3 bases at V and 6 bases at J, with 21 bases between the two ends. Germline CDR1 is GTSNPN and CDR2 is SVGIG (reference sequence). In DNA form, the CDR3 reads TGTGCCTGGAGGCCCTTCGAGGGGGGGGCCCGTCAGCCCCAGCATTTT. Amino acids: CAWRPFEGGARQPQHF.

This clone was seen a few times. The V and J genes are TRBV4-2 and TRBJ2-2; no firm D call. V gave up 1 base and J gave up 4 bases, with 7 bases separating them. Germline-derived CDR1 and CDR2 are LGHNA and YNFKEQ. The CDR3 length is 14 residues. The CDR3 spells CASSQVPGTGELFF. The CDR3 DNA follows: TGTGCCAGCAGCCAAGTTCCAGGCACCGGGGAGCTGTTTTTT.

The J gene is TRBJ2-5, the V gene TRBV5-1; 11 bases fit TRBD2. J was trimmed by 4 bases and V by 2 bases; bases with no gene match: 4. Germline V gene sequence: CDR1 SGHRS, CDR2 YFSETQ. The CDR3 is 15 amino acids. The CDR3 sequence: CASSLVGTSGETQYF. The DNA for the CDR3 is TGCGCCAGCAGCTTAGTGGGGACTAGCGGAGAGACCCAGTACTTC.

V and J are TRBV29-1 and TRBJ2-7; 7 bases match TRBD1. The junction had 8 bases not matched to a gene; V was cut back by 6 bases and J by 0 bases. This CDR3 has 14 residues. The germline CDR1 and CDR2 sequences are SQVTM and ANQGSEA. CDR3: CSVGGGSASYEQYF. The DNA of the CDR3 is TGCAGCGTAGGGGGCGGGTCCGCCTCCTACGAGCAGTACTTC.

V and J are TRBV12-2 and TRBJ2-7; TRBD2 is the table's D call and was not checked against the DNA. TRBV12-2 counts as a pseudogene. The length of the CDR3 is 17 residues. The CDR3 loop reads CASRSAGLAGDSYEQYF. In nucleotides, the CDR3 is TGTGCAAGTCGCTCAGCCGGGCTAGCGGGGGATTCCTACGAGCAGTACTTC.

The chain couples TRBV5-1 to TRBJ2-2, with D perhaps TRBD1 (6 bases). Trimming stripped 1 base from V and 6 bases from J, with 13 bases between. The CDR3 runs 15 residues. Looked up from germline, CDR1 is SGHRS and CDR2 is YFSETQ. The CDR3 coding sequence is TGCGCCAGCAGCTTGTCAGGGGAAAAGGCCGGGGAGCTGTTTTTT. Encoded protein: CASSLSGEKAGELFF.

The CDR3 loop is CASSVLASGGGSFF. DNA for the CDR3: TGTGCCAGCAGCGTATTAGCTAGCGGGGGGGGCTCGTTCTTC. This sequence joins TRBV9 and TRBJ2-1, with 12 positions matching TRBD2. V lost 1 base to trimming and J lost 15 bases; unmatched junction nucleotides: 8. Germline CDR1 is SGDLS and CDR2 is YYNGEE. This CDR3 is built from 14 residues.

About this clone: The same CDR3 can be traced to other DNA sequences in this sample. The chain uses TRBV6-5 and TRBJ1-1, with D unclear. The CDR3 contains 13 residues. Trimming removed 4 bases from V and 1 base from J, with 7 bases in between. Germline-derived CDR1 and CDR2 are MNHEY and SVGAGI. CDR3 region: CASSSGENTEAFF. In DNA, the CDR3 is TGTGCCAGCAGTTCCGGAGAGAACACTGAAGCTTTCTTT.

This clone appeared a few times. The chain employs TRBV3-1 (or the pseudogene TRBV3-2) and TRBJ1-5; D is possibly TRBD1 (5 bases). The CDR3 is made up of 16 amino acids. Per germline, CDR1 LGHDT and CDR2 YNNKEL (reference sequence). V was trimmed by 5 bases and J by 4 bases, leaving 18 bases between them. The CDR3 bases are TGTGCCAGCAGCTCCTGGGGGGGTGGAGAGAATCAGCCCCAGCATTTT. This codes for CASSSWGGGENQPQHF.

In its sample, this clone was seen once. The chain employs TRBV4-3 and TRBJ2-3, with D tentatively TRBD1 (6 bases). This CDR3 has 16 residues. Trimming took 2 bases from V and 2 from J, leaving 14 bases between them. Per the germline V gene, CDR1 is LGHNA and CDR2 is YSLEER. CDR3 in amino acids: CASSQHRDIPTDTQYF. The CDR3 coding sequence is TGCGCCAGCAGCCAACACAGGGATATACCCACAGATACGCAGTATTTT.

The chain employs TRBV5-1 and TRBJ1-2, with a tentative D call TRBD1 (5 bases). Germline loops: CDR1 SGHRS, CDR2 YFSETQ. The CDR3 is 14 amino acids. With 4 bases removed from V and 6 bases from J, the gap between germline ends came to 16 bases. CDR3 in DNA: TGCGCCAGCAGCCGAGGTCAGGGCCGAGATGGCTACACCTTC. This codes for CASSRGQGRDGYTF.

The V and J genes are TRBV19 and TRBJ2-7; possible D gene TRBD1, 6 bases. V lost 6 bases, J lost 0 bases, and 15 bases lay in between. The germline V gene has CDR1 LNHDA and CDR2 SQIVND (reference sequence). The CDR3 loop spans 15 amino acids. The CDR3 DNA reads TGTGCCAGTAGCCATCGGGACACCCACTCCTACGAGCAGTACTTC. Translated: CASSHRDTHSYEQYF.

The CDR3 region is CASSPYSSRDRGQNTGELFF. Here the CDR3 DNA reads TGCGCCAGCAGTCCCTACTCGTCCCGGGACAGGGGCCAAAACACCGGGGAGCTGTTTTTT. This chain connects TRBV23-1 to TRBJ2-2; 10 bases fit TRBD1. TRBV23-1 is reported as an ORF; its role is uncertain. V trimming: 4 bases; J trimming: 2 bases; junction bases outside the gene matches: 16. CDR3 length equals 20 residues.

V is TRBV25-1 and J is TRBJ2-7; D possibly corresponds to TRBD2 (5 bases). Per the germline V gene, CDR1 is MGHDK and CDR2 is SYGVNS. The CDR3 contains 14 residues. V was cut by 1 base and J by 3 bases, with 10 bases left in between. CDR3 bases: TGTGCCAGCAGTGAATCGGAGGATGGCTACGAGCAGTACTTC. As protein: CASSESEDGYEQYF.

V gene TRBV15 combines with J gene TRBJ2-2; TRBD2 matches at 10 bases. The germline V gene has CDR1 LNHNV and CDR2 YYDKDF (reference sequence). The CDR3 is 17 amino acids. V lost 1 base, J lost 3 bases, and 5 bases stayed unmatched. This CDR3 is CATSRAAGLADTGELFF. The CDR3 bases are TGTGCCACCAGCAGAGCGGCTGGACTAGCGGACACCGGGGAGCTGTTTTTT.

This sequence joins TRBV6-2 or TRBV6-3 and TRBJ1-6; 8 bases match TRBD1. CDR1 is MNHEY, CDR2 SVGEGT, per germline. This CDR3 is built from 19 residues. J was trimmed by 9 bases and V by 2 bases; bases with no gene match: 18. CDR3 protein: CASSYPDRGKVFFGSPLHF. CDR3 DNA sequence: TGTGCCAGCAGTTACCCCGACAGGGGCAAGGTTTTTTTCGGTTCACCCCTCCACTTT.

This sequence joins TRBV6-5 and TRBJ1-2; D is possibly TRBD1 (6 bases). Germline V gives CDR1 MNHEY, CDR2 SVGAGI. V gave up 0 bases and J gave up 7 bases, with 12 bases separating them. CDR3 length equals 14 residues. The CDR3 here is CASSYSIGQLGYTF. In DNA form, the CDR3 reads TGTGCCAGCAGTTACTCTATCGGACAGCTTGGCTACACCTTC.

The chain has TRBV5-6 and TRBJ1-2; D might be TRBD1 (5 bases). The CDR3 is 12 residues long. Trimming pared 4 bases from V and 8 bases from J, leaving 12 bases between. Germline CDR1 reads SGHDT; CDR2 reads YYEEEE. CDR3 region: CASSPSWGGYTF. The DNA for the CDR3 is TGTGCCAGCAGCCCCTCTTGGGGCGGCTACACCTTC.

The gene calls are TRBV19 and TRBJ2-5, with D tentatively TRBD1 (5 bases). V shed 3 bases and J shed 5 bases, with 19 bases lying between them. The germline V gene encodes CDR1 LNHDA and CDR2 SQIVND (reference sequence). This CDR3 region has 16 residues. The chain's CDR3 is CASSMGRKARMETQYF. CDR3 sequence (DNA): TGTGCCAGTAGTATGGGGCGCAAAGCTAGGATGGAGACCCAGTACTTC.

The rearrangement links TRBV18 to TRBJ2-1; D is undetermined. The CDR3 has 12 amino acids. V lost 4 bases, J lost 5 bases, and 6 bases lay in between. The germline gives CDR1 KGHSH, CDR2 LQKENI. CDR3 sequence: CASSLTDNEQFF. In DNA form, the CDR3 reads TGTGCCAGCTCACTCACGGACAATGAGCAGTTCTTC.

V usage is TRBV7-2 and J usage is TRBJ2-1; D is perhaps TRBD1 (6 bases). Germline CDR1 reads SGHTA; CDR2 reads FQGNSA. V lost 2 bases and J lost 8, with 16 bases in between. This CDR3 comprises 15 residues. CDR3 in DNA: TGTGCCAGCAGCTTAAGCGCCAGGGGTGGCGATGAGCAGTTCTTC. Protein sequence: CASSLSARGGDEQFF.

A single count supports this clone. The chain is built from TRBV5-8 and TRBJ2-5, with D possibly TRBD2 on 5 matching bases. The CDR3 spans 15 residues. The germline CDR1 and CDR2 sequences are SGHTS and YDEGEE. The V end lost 4 bases, the J end lost 0 bases, and 13 bases lay between the germline ends. The CDR3 protein is CASSVVGEYQETQYF. The CDR3 region has the DNA TGTGCCAGCAGCGTCGTCGGGGAGTACCAAGAGACCCAGTACTTC.

The chain combines TRBV5-1 with TRBJ2-1; TRBD2 matches at 11 bases. Per germline, CDR1 SGHRS and CDR2 YFSETQ. This CDR3 spans 17 amino acids. With 1 base clipped from V and 7 bases from J, the junction kept 10 bases outside the gene matches. The CDR3 bases are TGCGCCAGCAGCTTGACCACTAGCGGGAGTGGGGTAAATGAGCAGTTCTTC. Translation: CASSLTTSGSGVNEQFF.

The chain has TRBV6-5 and TRBJ2-1, with TRBD2 as a possible D gene (8 bases). The germline V and J ends were trimmed by 8 bases and 12 bases, with 20 bases remaining between them. The CDR3 consists of 13 residues. Germline assignment: CDR1 MNHEY and CDR2 SVGAGI. CDR3 sequence (DNA): TGTGCCAGCGGGACTAGGGGGCTTTTCGGGCAGTTCTTC. Its translation: CASGTRGLFGQFF.

The table lists this clone with many counts. The V gene is TRBV11-2, the J gene TRBJ1-3, with no clear D. V gave up 5 bases and J gave up 3 bases, with 11 bases separating them. This CDR3 is built from 14 residues. Germline CDR1 reads SGHAT; CDR2 reads FQNNGV. The CDR3 loop reads CASSPTSGGNTIYF. The CDR3 DNA follows: TGTGCCAGCAGCCCCACGAGTGGTGGAAACACCATATATTTT.

The chain recombines TRBV27 with TRBJ2-1, with 8 bases lining up with TRBD1. The CDR3 has 16 amino acids. V lost 2 bases, J lost 6 bases, and 9 bases stayed unmatched. Per germline, CDR1 MNHEY and CDR2 SMNVEV (reference sequence). Here the CDR3 reads CASSLGRQGRPNEQFF. As DNA, the CDR3 is TGTGCCAGCAGTTTAGGGAGACAGGGGAGGCCCAATGAGCAGTTCTTC.

The V call is TRBV15, the J call TRBJ1-3; D unresolved. The germline V and J ends were trimmed by 0 bases and 0 bases, with 9 bases remaining between them. The CDR3 extends over 16 amino acids. CDR1 is LNHNV, CDR2 YYDKDF, per germline (reference sequence). CDR3 in amino acids: CATSRDKAGSGNTIYF. CDR3 bases: TGTGCCACCAGCAGAGATAAGGCAGGCTCTGGAAACACCATATATTTT.

This clone was detected only once. The genes are TRBV19 and TRBJ1-1, with D possibly matching TRBD1 (6 bases). The CDR3 runs to 14 residues. CDR1 LNHDA and CDR2 SQIVND come from the germline V gene (reference sequence). V dropped 3 bases and J dropped 3 bases, with 11 bases sitting between them. The CDR3 reads CASSIIGGHTEAFF. CDR3 coding DNA: TGTGCCAGTAGTATCATCGGGGGGCACACTGAAGCTTTCTTT.